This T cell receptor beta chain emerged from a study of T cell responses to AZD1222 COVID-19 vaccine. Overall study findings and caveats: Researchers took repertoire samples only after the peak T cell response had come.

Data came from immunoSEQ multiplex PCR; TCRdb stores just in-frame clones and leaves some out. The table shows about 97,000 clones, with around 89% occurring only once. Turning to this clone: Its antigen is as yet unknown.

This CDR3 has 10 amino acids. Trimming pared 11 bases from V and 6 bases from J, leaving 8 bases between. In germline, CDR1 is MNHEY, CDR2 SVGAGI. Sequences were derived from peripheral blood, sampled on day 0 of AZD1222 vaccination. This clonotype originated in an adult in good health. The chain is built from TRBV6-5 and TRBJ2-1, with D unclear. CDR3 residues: CAGCTNEQFF. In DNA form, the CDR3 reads TGTGCCGGATGCACCAATGAGCAGTTCTTC.